This entry concerns a single T cell receptor beta chain. Antigen: not known. In nominal health when sampled, donors likely had unrecorded immune exposures nonetheless. With 60 Vbeta and 13 Jbeta primers, the PCR was carried out. The protocol was immunoSEQ multiplex PCR, while the TCRdb copy is restricted to in-frame clones and leaves out a portion. The sample lists over 250,000 clones, approximately 70% seen once, with over 2% in the top ten. This sample is drawn from a study of cytomegalovirus exposure and HLA in healthy donors. Study-level information: When 300 to 400 donors were genotyped, about 80% of them were found to fall in the Caucasian-associated ancestry cluster. Study-wide results and caveats: In a later analysis, the majority of CMV-associated beta chains seemingly showed HLA restriction.

V lost 0 bases to trimming and J lost 0 bases; unmatched junction nucleotides: 1. Per the germline V gene, CDR1 is SGHRS and CDR2 is YFSETQ. The CDR3 is 15 amino acids. This rearrangement joins TRBV5-1 to TRBJ2-7, with 9 bases matching TRBD1. The clonotype originates from a female donor in good health and CMV-seronegative. What was sequenced was PBMCs. Here the CDR3 DNA reads TGCGCCAGCAGCTTGGGGGACAGGGACTCCTACGAGCAGTACTTC. Translation: CASSLGDRDSYEQYF.